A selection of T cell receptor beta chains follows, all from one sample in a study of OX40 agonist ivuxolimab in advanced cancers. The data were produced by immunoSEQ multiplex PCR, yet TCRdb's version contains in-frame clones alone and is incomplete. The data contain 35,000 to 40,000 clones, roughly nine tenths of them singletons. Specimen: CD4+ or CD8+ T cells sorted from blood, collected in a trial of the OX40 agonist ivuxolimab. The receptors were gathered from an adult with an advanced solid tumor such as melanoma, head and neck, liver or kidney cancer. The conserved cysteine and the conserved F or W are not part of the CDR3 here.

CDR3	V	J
SADEPSQKTPTNEKLF	TRBV29-1	TRBJ1-4
ASSEGGGNTDTQY	TRBV9	TRBJ2-3
ASSALIRAPGQQNTGELF	TRBV6-1	TRBJ2-2
ASLATRDLSEQY	TRBV5-5	TRBJ2-7
ASCDRGNTIY	TRBV28	TRBJ1-3
ASSQGDSVNQPQH	TRBV4-3	TRBJ1-5
ASSDTGNEQF	TRBV6-1	TRBJ2-1
ASSERGALLFRGYT	TRBV2	TRBJ1-2
ASSRTGAEAF	TRBV27	TRBJ1-1
ASSDLTGPRSYEQY	TRBV25-1	TRBJ2-7
ASSLVPSGGGTDTQY	TRBV7-2	TRBJ2-3
ASSFYRGLEQY	TRBV5-6	TRBJ2-7
ASSMRGLPGDTQY	TRBV19	TRBJ2-3
ASSQAGSYTDTQY	TRBV14	TRBJ2-3
ASSPVSPTWFEQY	TRBV6-5	TRBJ2-7
ASSLARAYEQY	TRBV27	TRBJ2-7
ASSLGGNTEAF	TRBV11-3	TRBJ1-1
ASSPVSGEKLF	TRBV27	TRBJ1-4
ASSIIGTGGTGELF	TRBV19	TRBJ2-2
ASSDYSGGNNEQF	TRBV6-1	TRBJ2-1
ASSPQTGNTIY	TRBV18	TRBJ1-3
ASSLKLF	TRBV2	TRBJ1-4
ACRPTSNYGYT	TRBV30	TRBJ1-2
ASSEEMDSSYEQY	TRBV2	TRBJ2-7
ASAPETAGSDTQY	TRBV18	TRBJ2-3
ASSPQGTEAF	TRBV6-5	TRBJ1-1
ASSLQGRGVTDTQY	TRBV4-1	TRBJ2-3
ASSHSPDTQY	TRBV27	TRBJ2-3
ASSGASGGIWNPDTQY	TRBV6-1	TRBJ2-3
ASSSRSGGENTEAF	TRBV7-2	TRBJ1-1
ASNPDSGLPNYGYT	TRBV6-4	TRBJ1-2
ASSIPTGETQY	TRBV19	TRBJ2-5
ASSGQNYGYT	TRBV6-5	TRBJ1-2
ASSLAPNRERGSPLH	TRBV7-6	TRBJ1-6
ATKATGQGNSPLH	TRBV4-1	TRBJ1-6
ASSLGTLNTEAF	TRBV4-2	TRBJ1-1
ASERDTGELF	TRBV6-6	TRBJ2-2
ASRWDNYSNQPQH	TRBV28	TRBJ1-5
ASSPEGRRTASGQPQH	TRBV18	TRBJ1-5
ASSFQEYNSPLH	TRBV28	TRBJ1-6
ASSPEGADTQY	TRBV5-1	TRBJ2-3
TSRLSGGYT	TRBV1	TRBJ1-2
ASRGYSGANVLT	TRBV6-6	TRBJ2-6
ASSQGHGYEQY	TRBV4-1	-
ASSLDRVAYNEQF	TRBV6-5	TRBJ2-1
ASGGYTGELF	TRBV28	TRBJ2-2
ASSLPRVTTGDTQY	TRBV28	TRBJ2-3
ASRPGTGYEQY	TRBV4-1	TRBJ2-7
ASSQDFRGDQPQH	TRBV4-1	TRBJ1-5
ASSQEIGGTGRTLEEQF	TRBV4-3	TRBJ2-1
ASSLSQNNEQF	TRBV5-4	TRBJ2-1
ASGGGGDYQPQH	TRBV2	TRBJ1-5
ASGDLRPLY	TRBV6-1	TRBJ1-3